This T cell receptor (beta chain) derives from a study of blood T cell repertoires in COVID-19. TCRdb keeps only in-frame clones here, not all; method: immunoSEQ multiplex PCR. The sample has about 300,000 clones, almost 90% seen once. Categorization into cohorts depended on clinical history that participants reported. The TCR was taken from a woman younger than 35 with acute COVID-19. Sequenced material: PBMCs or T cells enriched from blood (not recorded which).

This CDR3 reads CASSTLGRGYSPLHF. In nucleotides, the CDR3 is TGTGCCAGTAGTACCCTGGGCAGGGGGTATTCACCCCTCCACTTT. The rearrangement joins TRBV19 to TRBJ1-6; 7 bases line up with TRBD1. The germline CDR1 and CDR2 sequences are LNHDA and SQIVND (reference sequence). This CDR3 has 15 amino acids. V was clipped by 4 bases and J by 8 bases; unmatched bases: 8.